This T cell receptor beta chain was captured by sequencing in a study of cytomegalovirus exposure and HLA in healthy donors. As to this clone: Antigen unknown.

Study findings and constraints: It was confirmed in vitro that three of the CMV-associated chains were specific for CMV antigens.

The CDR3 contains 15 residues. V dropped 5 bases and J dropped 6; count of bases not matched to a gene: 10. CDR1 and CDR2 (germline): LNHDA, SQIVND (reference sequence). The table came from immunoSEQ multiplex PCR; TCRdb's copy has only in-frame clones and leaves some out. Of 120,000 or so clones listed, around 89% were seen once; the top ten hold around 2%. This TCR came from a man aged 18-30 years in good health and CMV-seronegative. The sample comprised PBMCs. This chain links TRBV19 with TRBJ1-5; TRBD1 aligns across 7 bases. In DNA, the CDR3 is TGTGCCAGTAGTCTTCTTCTGACAGGGAGTCAGCCCCAGCATTTT. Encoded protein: CASSLLLTGSQPQHF.